Presented here are 21 T cell receptor beta chains from one specimen sequenced in a study of T cell repertoires in cytomegalovirus infection (dated by TCRdb to the late 2010s). Sequencing took place on an Illumina HiSeq 1500. The raw public reads went through TCRdb reprocessing: fastp at Q25, MiXCR clone calling, in-frame beta chains kept. Under each unique CDR3 protein, matching rows form one entry showing the most common genes and DNA. For this sample the table gives approximately 550,000 distinct CDR3 sequences, of which 15% to 20% were detected only once. 20% to 30% of the sample belongs to the ten largest clones. Specimen: CD8+ T cells from PBMCs. The source is a human donor in good health (CMV status not recorded). Some clones in this sample may be carry-over from other donors' samples.

This clonotype showed up many times. The J gene is TRBJ2-5, the V gene TRBV11-1; D ambiguous. Germline V lookup: CDR1 SGHAT, CDR2 FQDESV (reference sequence). This CDR3 has 14 residues. V shed 3 bases and J shed 4 bases, with 12 bases lying between them. CDR3 in amino acids: CASSFEVDGETQYF. The CDR3 DNA reads TGTGCCAGCAGCTTTGAAGTCGACGGAGAGACCCAGTACTTC.

For this clonotype: One end of the junction fails to match germline, which may point to a read error. J is TRBJ2-2 and V is TRBV9; D not certain. The CDR3 runs 13 residues. The germline CDR1 and CDR2 sequences are SGDLS and YYNGEE. The CDR3: CASSPPKTGELFF. The CDR3, as DNA: TGTGCCAGCAGCCCTCCGAAGACCGGGGAGCTGTTTTTT.

This clonotype has more than one count but fewer than ten. The chain's CDR3 is CATSRDRGGKEAFF. CDR3 DNA sequence: TGTGCCACCAGCAGAGATCGGGGGGGCAAAGAAGCTTTCTTT. The chain combines TRBV15 with TRBJ1-1, with a weak D call TRBD1 (6 bases). The V gene's germline CDR1 is LNHNV and CDR2 YYDKDF (reference sequence). The CDR3 is 14 residues long. Trimming pared 0 bases from V and 8 bases from J, leaving 13 bases between.

The table lists this clonotype with a few counts. The rearrangement links TRBV19 to TRBJ1-1; TRBD1 aligns across 10 bases. V shed 5 bases, J shed 2 bases, and the junction held 8 bases outside the gene matches. The CDR3 runs 16 residues. Germline CDR1 reads LNHDA; CDR2 reads SQIVND (reference sequence). The DNA of the CDR3 is TGTGCCAGTAGTCCCAGGGACAGGGGACCTAACACTGAAGCTTTCTTT. Its translation: CASSPRDRGPNTEAFF.

The CDR3 DNA reads TGTGCCAGCAGTTACGAGGCAGGGGGCCCATTAAATGAAAAACTGTTTTTT. This encodes CASSYEAGGPLNEKLFF. J is TRBJ1-4 and V is TRBV6-6, with TRBD1 matching 8 bases. CDR3 length equals 17 residues. V trimming: 2 bases; J trimming: 5 bases; junction bases outside the gene matches: 10. The V gene's germline CDR1 is MNHNY and CDR2 SVGAGI (reference sequence).

This clonotype was detected many times. The chain couples TRBV6-1 to TRBJ2-2; D may be TRBD1 (5 bases). The V and J ends lost 9 bases and 7 bases respectively, with 18 bases between them. The CDR3 runs to 14 residues. From germline, CDR1 is MNHNS and CDR2 SASEGT. CDR3 sequence: CASNSGASIGELFF. The CDR3 coding sequence is TGTGCCAGTAATAGTGGGGCTTCTATCGGGGAGCTGTTTTTT.

This clonotype was detected only a few times. The chain has TRBV9 and TRBJ2-7; D is perhaps TRBD1 (5 bases). V lost 1 base and J lost 5, with 7 bases in between. CDR3 size: 12 residues. Germline CDR1 and CDR2: SGDLS and YYNGEE. In nucleotides, the CDR3 is TGTGCCAGCAGCGTAAAAGGGGACGAGCAGTACTTC. Protein: CASSVKGDEQYF.

The chain carries TRBV28 and TRBJ1-5; D not resolved. Trimming pared 6 bases from V and 5 bases from J, leaving 17 bases between. The germline V gene encodes CDR1 MDHEN and CDR2 SYDVKM. The CDR3 has 15 residues. The chain's CDR3 is CASSVLLTWDQPQHF. In DNA, the CDR3 is TGTGCCAGCAGCGTACTATTAACTTGGGATCAGCCCCAGCATTTT.

In the case of this clonotype: With a much larger clone just one base away, this may be a read error. The genes are TRBV6-1 and TRBJ2-5; D is possibly TRBD1 or TRBD2 (5 bases each). Germline CDR1 MNHNS, CDR2 SASEGT. Trimming took 1 base from V and 5 from J, leaving 11 bases between them. The CDR3 contains 14 residues. CDR3 region: CASSEGDPGETQYF. The CDR3 nucleotides read TGTGCCAGCAGTGAAGGGGACCCGGGGGAGACCCAGTACTTC.

This clonotype was picked up a small number of times. The rearrangement joins TRBV5-1 to TRBJ2-3, with no clear D. CDR3 length: 14 amino acids. The V end was cut by 3 bases, the J end by 2 bases, with 10 bases between. The germline V gene encodes CDR1 SGHRS and CDR2 YFSETQ. CDR3 protein: CASSSKDPTDTQYF. The CDR3 DNA reads as TGCGCCAGCAGCTCGAAGGACCCCACAGATACGCAGTATTTT.

This clonotype has ten or more counts. The chain combines TRBV7-9 with TRBJ1-3, with TRBD1 matching over 7 bases. V dropped 3 bases and J dropped 1; count of bases not matched to a gene: 6. This CDR3 spans 16 amino acids. Germline lookup yields CDR1 SEHNR and CDR2 FQNEAQ (reference sequence). The chain's CDR3 is CASSFPRQGSGNTIYF. Written as DNA, the CDR3 is TGTGCCAGCAGCTTCCCGAGACAGGGATCTGGAAACACCATATATTTT.

This clonotype was seen many times. The chain links TRBV6-5 to TRBJ2-5; D may be TRBD1 (5 bases). The V end lost 2 bases, the J end lost 1 base, and 11 bases lay between the germline ends. Looked up from germline, CDR1 is MNHEY and CDR2 is SVGAGI. This CDR3 has 15 amino acids. CDR3 bases: TGTGCCAGCAGTTACGGGCAGGGTCCCCAAGAGACCCAGTACTTC. Its translation: CASSYGQGPQETQYF.

This clonotype was seen only a few times. V and J are TRBV6-5 and TRBJ2-3; weak D call: TRBD1 (6 bases). Trimming removed 0 bases from V and 5 bases from J, with 12 bases in between. Germline V gives CDR1 MNHEY, CDR2 SVGAGI. This CDR3 is built from 15 residues. CDR3 sequence: CASSYSAGVEDTQYF. The CDR3 nucleotides read TGTGCCAGCAGTTACTCGGCAGGGGTGGAAGATACGCAGTATTTT.

The V and J genes are TRBV28 and TRBJ2-1; 8 bases line up with TRBD2. The CDR3 runs to 14 residues. The germline V gene has CDR1 MDHEN and CDR2 SYDVKM. Trimming cost V 7 bases and J 9 bases; bases outside gene matches: 11. The CDR3 DNA sequence: TGTGCCAGCATAACAGCGGGAGAGTTGGTTGAGCAGTTCTTC. Its translation is CASITAGELVEQFF.

This clonotype was observed a handful of times. The chain combines TRBV9 with TRBJ2-6, with D maybe TRBD1 (6 bases). The V and J ends lost 6 bases and 0 bases respectively, with 13 bases between them. This CDR3 region has 16 residues. Germline assignment: CDR1 SGDLS and CDR2 YYNGEE. The CDR3 sequence: CASTNRVASGANVLTF. DNA of the CDR3: TGTGCCAGCACGAACAGGGTAGCCTCTGGGGCCAACGTCCTGACTTTC.

CDR3 sequence reads: CSVREGTRAYNEQFF. The CDR3 region has the DNA TGCAGTGTAAGAGAGGGGACTAGGGCCTACAATGAGCAGTTCTTC. The rearrangement joins TRBV20-1 to TRBJ2-1; 8 bases match TRBD2. The CDR3 runs 15 residues. Germline V gene data show CDR1 as DFQATT and CDR2 as SNEGSKA (reference sequence). J lost 2 bases, V lost 7 bases, and 10 bases had no gene match.

Details on this clonotype: One junction end disagrees with the germline gene, perhaps due to a read error. V and J are TRBV7-4 and TRBJ2-7, with a tentative D call TRBD2 (6 bases). Germline CDR1 and CDR2: SGHVT and SQSDAQ. CDR3 size: 15 residues. DNA of the CDR3: TGTGCCAGCAGCATAGCCCCCCGGACTACCTACGAGCAGTACTTC. It codes for CASSIAPRTTYEQYF.

This clonotype was picked up many times. V and J are TRBV12-3 or TRBV12-4 and TRBJ2-1; D is possibly TRBD2 (5 bases). V gave up 6 bases and J gave up 4 bases, with 7 bases separating them. CDR3 length: 12 amino acids. The DNA for the CDR3 is TGTGCCAGCAGAGGCGGGTACAATGAGCAGTTCTTC. Its translation is CASRGGYNEQFF.

This clonotype was detected many times. The V gene is TRBV7-3, the J gene TRBJ1-6; perhaps TRBD1 as D (5 bases). The CDR3 has 16 amino acids. Germline V lookup: CDR1 SGHTA, CDR2 FQGTGA. V shed 5 bases and J shed 0 bases, with 11 bases lying between them. DNA for the CDR3: TGTGCCAGCAGCCCGACAGTTAGCTCCTATAATTCACCCCTCCACTTT. Residues: CASSPTVSSYNSPLHF.

In this sample, this clonotype turned up many times. V is TRBV12-3 or TRBV12-4 and J is TRBJ1-5; D remains ambiguous. V gave up 0 bases and J gave up 9 bases, with 9 bases separating them. This CDR3 is 13 amino acids long. The CDR3 sequence is CASSLAPKGPQHF. CDR3 nucleotides: TGTGCCAGCAGTTTAGCCCCAAAAGGGCCCCAGCATTTT.

This clonotype was detected a few times. The genes are TRBV12-5 and TRBJ1-1; weak D call: TRBD1 (5 bases). There are 14 residues in the CDR3. V shed 6 bases and J shed 5 bases, with 16 bases lying between them. Germline V lookup: CDR1 LGHNT, CDR2 FRNRAP. The CDR3 spells CASGPGLQGTEAFF. The CDR3 DNA reads TGTGCTAGTGGCCCGGGACTCCAAGGGACTGAAGCTTTCTTT.